This T cell receptor beta chain was identified during a study of T cells expressing NK-cell markers. For the study at large: Of eight sequenced donors, seven were HCMV-seropositive and one HCMV-seronegative.

The CDR3 runs 12 residues. On this clonotype: Its antigen remains unknown.

A 5'RACE template switching approach incorporating UMIs was used to make TCR beta cDNA. With the 5' RACE reads reprocessed, TCRdb shows one record per CDR3 protein and no DNA. The sample holds about 160,000 distinct CDR3 sequences. General study results and limits: Where a handful of donors were concerned, these clonotypes also led the CD3+CD56-NKG2C+ fraction.

Sequenced sample: blood T cells: a sorted CD56 or NKG2C T cell subset, CD4+ or CD8+ T cells, or bulk PBMC T cells (not recorded which). The gene calls are TRBV12-3 or TRBV12-4 and TRBJ2-7; the D call from TCRdb, TRBD1, cannot be confirmed without DNA. This TCR was sampled from a woman between 18 and 69 years old in good health. Here the CDR3 reads CASTSLGIEQYF.